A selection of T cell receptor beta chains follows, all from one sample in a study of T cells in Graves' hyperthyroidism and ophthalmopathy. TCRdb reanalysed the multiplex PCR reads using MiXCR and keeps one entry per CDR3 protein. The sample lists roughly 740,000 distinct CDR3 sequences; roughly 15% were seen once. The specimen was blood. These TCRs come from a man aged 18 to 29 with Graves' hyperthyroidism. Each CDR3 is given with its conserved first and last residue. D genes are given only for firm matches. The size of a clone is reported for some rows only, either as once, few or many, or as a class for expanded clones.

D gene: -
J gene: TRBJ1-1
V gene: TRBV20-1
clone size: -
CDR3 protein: CSAREGWIRMNTGAFF
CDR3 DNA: TGCAGTGCTAGGGAAGGGTGGATCCGGATGAACACTGGAGCTTTCTTT

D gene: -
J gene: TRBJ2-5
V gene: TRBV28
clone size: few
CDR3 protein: CASRPVGRNQETQYF
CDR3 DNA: TGTGCCAGCAGGCCCGTGGGGCGGAATCAAGAGACCCAGTACTTC

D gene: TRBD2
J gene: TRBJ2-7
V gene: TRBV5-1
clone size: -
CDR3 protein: CASSLSGLAGGHEQYF
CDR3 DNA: TGCGCCAGCAGCTTGTCCGGGTTGGCGGGAGGTCACGAGCAGTACTTC

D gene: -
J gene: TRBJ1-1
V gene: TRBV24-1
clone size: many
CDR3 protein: CATSDHNTEAFF
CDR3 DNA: TGTGCCACCAGTGATCATAACACTGAAGCTTTCTTT

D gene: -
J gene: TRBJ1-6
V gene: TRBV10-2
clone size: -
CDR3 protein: CASTWTANSPLHF
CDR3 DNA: TGCGCCAGCACTTGGACAGCTAATTCACCCCTCCACTTT

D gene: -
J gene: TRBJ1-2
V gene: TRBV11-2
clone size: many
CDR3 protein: CASSHQGRNYGYTF
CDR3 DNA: TGTGCCAGCAGCCATCAGGGGAGGAACTATGGCTACACCTTC

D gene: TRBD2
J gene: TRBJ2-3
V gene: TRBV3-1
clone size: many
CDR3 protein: CASSQRTSGSTDTQYF
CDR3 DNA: TGTGCCAGCAGCCAGCGGACTAGCGGGAGCACAGATACGCAGTATTTT

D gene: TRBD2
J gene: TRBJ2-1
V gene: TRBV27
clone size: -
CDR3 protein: CASSSLGGGRNNEQFF
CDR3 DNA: TGTGCCAGCAGCTCCCTTGGGGGGGGACGTAACAATGAGCAGTTCTTC

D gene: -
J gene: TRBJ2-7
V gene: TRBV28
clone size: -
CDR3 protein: CASSPGDSDSYEQYF
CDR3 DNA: TGTGCCAGCAGTCCCGGCGATAGCGACTCCTACGAGCAGTACTTC

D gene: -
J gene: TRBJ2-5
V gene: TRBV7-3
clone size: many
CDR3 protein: CASSSTGRGETQYF
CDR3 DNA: TGTGCCAGCAGCTCTACGGGTCGGGGAGAGACCCAGTACTTC

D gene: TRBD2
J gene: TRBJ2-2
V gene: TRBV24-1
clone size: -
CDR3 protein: CATSDFSGGTGELFF
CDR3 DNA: TGTGCCACCAGTGATTTTTCGGGGGGCACCGGGGAGCTGTTTTTT

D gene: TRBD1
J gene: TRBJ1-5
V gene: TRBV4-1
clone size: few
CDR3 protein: CASSQVAGGGNQPQHF
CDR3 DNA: TGCGCCAGCAGCCAAGTGGCAGGGGGAGGTAATCAGCCCCAGCATTTT

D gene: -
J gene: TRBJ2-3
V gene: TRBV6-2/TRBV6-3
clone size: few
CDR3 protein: CASSRGAVTDTQYF
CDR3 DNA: TGTGCCAGCAGTCGGGGGGCGGTCACAGATACGCAGTATTTT

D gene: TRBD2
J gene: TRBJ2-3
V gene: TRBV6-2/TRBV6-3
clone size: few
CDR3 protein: CASSPGGGTSTDTQYF
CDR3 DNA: TGTGCCAGCAGTCCGGGGGGGGGGACTAGCACAGATACGCAGTATTTT

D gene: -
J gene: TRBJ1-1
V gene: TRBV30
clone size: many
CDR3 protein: CAWSVGMRTEAFF
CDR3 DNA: TGTGCCTGGAGTGTAGGGATGAGAACTGAAGCTTTCTTT

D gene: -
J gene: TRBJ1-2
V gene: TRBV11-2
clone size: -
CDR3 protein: CASSLHRDPNYGYTF
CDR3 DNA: TGTGCCAGCAGCTTACACAGGGACCCTAACTATGGCTACACCTTC

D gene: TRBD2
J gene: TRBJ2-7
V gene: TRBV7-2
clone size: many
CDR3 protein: CASSEFSGSSYEQYF
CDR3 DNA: TGTGCCAGCAGCGAATTTAGCGGGAGCTCCTACGAGCAGTACTTC

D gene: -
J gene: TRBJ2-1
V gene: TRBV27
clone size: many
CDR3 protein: CASSLVAGGNEQFF
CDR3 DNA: TGTGCCAGCAGTCTTGTAGCTGGTGGAAATGAGCAGTTCTTC

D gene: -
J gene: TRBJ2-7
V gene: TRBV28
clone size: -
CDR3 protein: CASSNSQLSYEQYF
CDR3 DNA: TGTGCCAGCTCGAACAGCCAGCTCTCCTACGAGCAGTACTTC

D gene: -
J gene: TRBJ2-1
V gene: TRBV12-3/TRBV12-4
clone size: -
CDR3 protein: CASSSQGAGAWDNEQFF
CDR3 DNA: TGTGCCAGCAGTTCCCAGGGGGCGGGAGCTTGGGACAATGAGCAGTTCTTC

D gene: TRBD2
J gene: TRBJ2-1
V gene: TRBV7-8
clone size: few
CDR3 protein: CASRRLLAGGYNEQFF
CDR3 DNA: TGTGCCAGCAGAAGGTTATTAGCGGGAGGGTACAATGAGCAGTTCTTC

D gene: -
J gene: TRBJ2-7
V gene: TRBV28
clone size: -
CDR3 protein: CASRVGGGLREQYF
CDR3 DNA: TGTGCCAGCAGAGTAGGAGGGGGGCTACGGGAGCAGTACTTC